These 23 T cell receptor beta chains were all obtained from the same sample, sequenced in a study of cytomegalovirus exposure and HLA in healthy donors. The study ran its PCR with 60 Vbeta and 13 Jbeta primers. Here immunoSEQ multiplex PCR was the method, and the copy in TCRdb shows in-frame clones only, minus some. The sample lists more than 110,000 clones; about 78% were seen once. Specimen: PBMCs. The receptors shown here come from a man between 35 and 55 years old in good health and CMV-seropositive.

The rearrangement joins TRBV27 to TRBJ2-1; TRBD1 matches at 8 bases. V lost 4 bases and J lost 6; bases outside the gene matches: 8. The CDR3 runs to 15 residues. Per germline, CDR1 MNHEY and CDR2 SMNVEV (reference sequence). The CDR3 DNA reads as TGTGCCAGCAGTTGGGACAGGCCGGCCGGCAATGAGCAGTTCTTC. This encodes CASSWDRPAGNEQFF.

A word on this clone: Other DNA sequences of this sample code for an identical CDR3. The rearrangement links TRBV7-8 to TRBJ2-7; D uncertain. This CDR3 region has 12 residues. The V gene's germline CDR1 is SGHVS and CDR2 FQNEAQ. Trimming removed 1 base at V and 3 bases at J, with 4 bases between. The CDR3 nucleotides are TGTGCCAGCAGCTTAGGAGTCTACGAGCAGTACTTC. As protein: CASSLGVYEQYF.

This chain connects TRBV28 to TRBJ1-1; 7 nucleotides agree with TRBD1. Trimming at V came to 1 base and at J to 6 bases, leaving 8 bases not matched to a gene. The germline V gene has CDR1 MDHEN and CDR2 SYDVKM. This CDR3 has 15 amino acids. The CDR3 nucleotides are TGTGCCAGCAGTTTATTCGCAAGGGGGCGGGCTGAAGCTTTCTTT. Its protein product is CASSLFARGRAEAFF.

The gene calls are TRBV5-1 and TRBJ1-1, with D possibly being TRBD1 (5 bases). The CDR3 has 18 amino acids. The germline V gene encodes CDR1 SGHRS and CDR2 YFSETQ. The V gene lost 0 bases and the J gene lost 0 bases, with 18 bases spanning the gap. CDR3: CASSLEEYGAGMNTEAFF. CDR3 DNA: TGCGCCAGCAGCTTGGAGGAATATGGGGCAGGTATGAACACTGAAGCTTTCTTT.

The J gene is TRBJ1-5, the V gene TRBV28, with D tentatively TRBD1 (6 bases). This CDR3 is 15 amino acids long. In germline, CDR1 is MDHEN, CDR2 SYDVKM. V gave up 8 bases and J gave up 6 bases, with 20 bases separating them. CDR3 amino acids: CASREGGFFGQPQHF. CDR3 coding DNA: TGTGCCAGCCGGGAGGGGGGGTTCTTTGGTCAGCCCCAGCATTTT.

The rearrangement joins TRBV2 to TRBJ2-2; TRBD1 agrees at 7 bases. CDR1 SNHLY and CDR2 FYNNEI come from the germline V gene. This CDR3 comprises 14 residues. V trimming: 9 bases; J trimming: 4 bases; junction bases outside the gene matches: 8. Here the CDR3 DNA reads TGTGCCAGTATGACAGGGAGATCCACCGGGGAGCTGTTTTTT. As protein: CASMTGRSTGELFF.

This chain uses TRBV29-1 with TRBJ1-2, with D perhaps matching TRBD1 (6 bases). Trimming removed 6 bases at V and 5 bases at J, with 16 bases between. This CDR3 is built from 13 residues. The V gene's germline CDR1 is SQVTM and CDR2 ANQGSEA. Here the CDR3 DNA reads TGCAGCGTCGTTACTGGGACAACTTATGGCTACACCTTC. It translates to CSVVTGTTYGYTF.

This clone has a handful of counts. The genes are TRBV6-4 and TRBJ1-1; D is possibly TRBD1 (5 bases). CDR1 MRHNA and CDR2 SNTAGT come from the germline V gene. V gave up 9 bases and J gave up 6 bases, with 20 bases separating them. This CDR3 spans 14 amino acids. The CDR3 loop is CARGSGWRYAEAFF. CDR3 in DNA: TGTGCCAGGGGCTCAGGGTGGCGGTATGCTGAAGCTTTCTTT.

V and J are TRBV9 and TRBJ2-1; D possibly corresponds to TRBD2 (5 bases). This CDR3 spans 13 amino acids. Germline V gene data show CDR1 as SGDLS and CDR2 as YYNGEE. The germline V and J ends were trimmed by 0 bases and 8 bases, with 9 bases remaining between them. CDR3 DNA: TGTGCCAGCAGCGTAGATGCTAGCTATGAGCAGTTCTTC. This encodes CASSVDASYEQFF.

This chain links TRBV7-2 with TRBJ1-2, with D possibly being TRBD1 (5 bases). CDR3 length: 13 amino acids. The V end was cut by 3 bases, the J end by 8 bases, with 13 bases between. Germline-derived CDR1 and CDR2 are SGHTA and FQGNSA. The CDR3 loop reads CASSFQGIDGYTF. The CDR3 coding sequence is TGTGCCAGCAGCTTCCAGGGAATTGACGGCTACACCTTC.

This clone was observed a single time. Lacking the conserved final phenylalanine or tryptophan, this CDR3 likely reflects a read error. The chain joins TRBV5-1 to TRBJ1-5, with no clear D. Between the trimmed V and J ends, which lost 0 bases and 6 bases, there was a span of 13 bases. This CDR3 is built from 15 residues. The germline V gene has CDR1 SGHRS and CDR2 YFSETQ. In nucleotides, the CDR3 is TGCGCCAGCAGCTTGGAGGGCGACGGACTTCAGCCCCAGCATGTT. It encodes CASSLEGDGLQPQHV.

This clone was seen a handful of times. The rearrangement links TRBV5-6 to TRBJ2-1; weak D call: TRBD1 (5 bases). This CDR3 spans 17 amino acids. Germline CDR1 and CDR2: SGHDT and YYEEEE. V was trimmed by 3 bases and J by 2 bases, leaving 18 bases between them. CDR3 region: CASSSLGAAAPYNEQFF. CDR3 bases: TGTGCCAGCAGCTCCCTAGGGGCTGCCGCCCCCTACAATGAGCAGTTCTTC.

This clone was detected once. The rearrangement joins TRBV6-5 to TRBJ2-3; the match to TRBD2 covers 7 bases. Germline V gene sequence: CDR1 MNHEY, CDR2 SVGAGI. The trim removed 4 bases at V and 1 base at J, leaving 5 bases unmatched. The CDR3 runs to 15 residues. CDR3: CASSFLAEGTDTQYF. The CDR3 region has the DNA TGTGCCAGCAGTTTTCTAGCGGAAGGCACAGATACGCAGTATTTT.

This clone came up a few times. This chain links TRBV27 with TRBJ1-1; 7 positions match TRBD1. Germline V lookup: CDR1 MNHEY, CDR2 SMNVEV (reference sequence). Germline trimming cut 5 bases from V and 4 bases from J; bases unmatched to any gene: 1. CDR3 size: 12 residues. The CDR3 sequence: CASSNRGTEAFF. The CDR3 DNA sequence: TGTGCCAGCAGTAACAGGGGCACTGAAGCTTTCTTT.

This chain connects TRBV4-1 to TRBJ2-7, with D uncertain. V shed 0 bases and J shed 2 bases, with 8 bases lying between them. Germline V CDR1 and CDR2: MGHRA, YSYEKL. CDR3 length: 14 residues. In DNA, the CDR3 is TGCGCCAGCAGCCAAGATCCTTGGCCCTACGAGCAGTACTTC. Its protein is CASSQDPWPYEQYF.

The rearrangement uses TRBV5-5 and TRBJ1-1; D is unresolved. V was pared by 2 bases and J by 4 bases, with 9 bases between. The germline CDR1 and CDR2 sequences are SGHKS and YYEKEE (reference sequence). This CDR3 is 13 amino acids long. The CDR3 bases are TGTGCCAGCAGCTTTAAGAGCGGCACTGAAGCTTTCTTT. Its translation: CASSFKSGTEAFF.

The gene calls are TRBV9 and TRBJ1-3, with TRBD1 matching 7 bases. In germline, CDR1 is SGDLS, CDR2 YYNGEE. This CDR3 has 16 residues. V shed 2 bases, J shed 0 bases, and the junction held 5 bases outside the gene matches. This CDR3 reads CASSVATGHSGNTIYF. The CDR3 DNA sequence: TGTGCCAGCAGCGTGGCGACAGGGCACTCTGGAAACACCATATATTTT.

The V call is TRBV6-1, the J call TRBJ1-6, with 7 bases that match TRBD1. Per the germline V gene, CDR1 is MNHNS and CDR2 is SASEGT. The CDR3 extends over 15 amino acids. J lost 9 bases, V lost 3 bases, and 8 bases had no gene match. DNA for the CDR3: TGTGCCAGCAGTGAGGGCTTTGACAGGGCTTCACCCCTCCACTTT. This encodes CASSEGFDRASPLHF.

This clone has only a few counts. The genes are TRBV18 and TRBJ1-5; D uncertain. Trimming pared 6 bases from V and 1 base from J, leaving 10 bases between. CDR1 is KGHSH and CDR2 is LQKENI in the germline V gene. This CDR3 has 14 residues. The CDR3: CASSPGRSNQPQHF. CDR3 DNA sequence: TGTGCCAGCTCCCCCGGGAGGAGCAATCAGCCCCAGCATTTT.

This sequence joins TRBV25-1 and TRBJ2-7; perhaps TRBD1 as D (7 bases). V gave up 2 bases and J gave up 5 bases, with 19 bases separating them. The germline V gene encodes CDR1 MGHDK and CDR2 SYGVNS. This CDR3 has 16 amino acids. Written as DNA, the CDR3 is TGTGCCAGCAGTGAAACTCTTGGAGGGGGCCACCACGAGCAGTACTTC. This sequence encodes CASSETLGGGHHEQYF.

This clone was observed a few times. This chain connects TRBV9 to TRBJ1-1; 9 bases fit TRBD1. The CDR3 has 15 residues. CDR1 is SGDLS, CDR2 YYNGEE, per germline. Trimming took 0 bases from V and 5 from J; bases not matched to a gene: 5. CDR3 in amino acids: CASSVATGGRTEAFF. The DNA for the CDR3 is TGTGCCAGCAGCGTAGCCACAGGGGGCCGTACTGAAGCTTTCTTT.

This sequence joins TRBV14 and TRBJ2-6; 9 nucleotides match TRBD1. V trimming: 6 bases; J trimming: 0 bases; junction bases outside the gene matches: 3. The CDR3 runs 16 residues. Germline V gene data show CDR1 as SGHDN and CDR2 as FVKESK. CDR3 region: CASRPTGGSGANVLTF. The CDR3 DNA reads as TGTGCCAGCAGACCGACAGGGGGCTCTGGGGCCAACGTCCTGACTTTC.

This sequence joins TRBV4-3 and TRBJ2-2, with D possibly TRBD2 on 7 matching bases. This CDR3 has 15 amino acids. Germline V gene lookup returns CDR1 LGHNA and CDR2 YSLEER. V was shortened by 5 bases and J by 4 bases, with 14 bases between the two germline ends. In DNA, the CDR3 is TGCGCCAGCAGCATGACGGGGGGCACCACCGGGGAGCTGTTTTTT. Residues: CASSMTGGTTGELFF.